A selection of T cell receptor beta chains follows, all from one sample in a study of regulatory T cells in long-lasting Graves disease. Using its own MiXCR run on the multiplex PCR reads, TCRdb lists one record per CDR3 protein. The data contain a few hundred thousand distinct CDR3 sequences, roughly a quarter of them singletons. The sample here was peripheral blood mononuclear cells (PBMCs), taken when the disease was refractory, from a patient treated with antithyroid drugs. The receptor source for this set is a female donor with Graves disease. CDR3s include the opening cysteine and the closing phenylalanine or tryptophan. Fields, in order: J gene, clone size, D gene, V gene, CDR3 protein, CDR3 DNA. The D gene is left open where the match is weak. Only part of the rows carry a size: once, few, many, or a class if the clone is expanded.

j_call: TRBJ1-5
clone_size: .
d_call: TRBD1
v_call: TRBV19
cdr3_aa: CASSPWTGSNQPQHF
cdr3_nt: TGTGCCAGTAGTCCATGGACAGGGAGCAATCAGCCCCAGCATTTT

j_call: TRBJ1-2
clone_size: .
d_call: .
v_call: TRBV25-1
cdr3_aa: CASSEGGKGGYTF
cdr3_nt: TGTGCCAGCAGTGAAGGGGGGAAAGGTGGCTACACCTTC

j_call: TRBJ1-6
clone_size: .
d_call: .
v_call: TRBV9
cdr3_aa: CASSVVGTDSPLHF
cdr3_nt: TGTGCCAGCAGCGTAGTGGGCACGGATTCACCCCTCCACTTT

j_call: TRBJ1-5
clone_size: many
d_call: .
v_call: TRBV28
cdr3_aa: CASSLGRSSNQPQHF
cdr3_nt: TGTGCCAGCAGTTTGGGCAGAAGTAGCAATCAGCCCCAGCATTTT

j_call: TRBJ1-6
clone_size: many
d_call: .
v_call: TRBV5-1
cdr3_aa: CASSRVLTGGDSPLHF
cdr3_nt: TGCGCCAGCAGTCGAGTCCTGACGGGCGGTGATTCACCCCTCCACTTT

j_call: TRBJ2-4
clone_size: many
d_call: .
v_call: TRBV2
cdr3_aa: CASRAEGLGAKNIQYF
cdr3_nt: TGTGCCAGCAGAGCGGAGGGCTTGGGGGCCAAAAACATTCAGTACTTC

j_call: TRBJ2-5
clone_size: few
d_call: .
v_call: TRBV18
cdr3_aa: CASSPDVYPQETQYF
cdr3_nt: TGTGCCAGCTCGCCCGACGTTTACCCACAAGAGACCCAGTACTTC

j_call: TRBJ1-5
clone_size: .
d_call: TRBD1
v_call: TRBV3-1
cdr3_aa: CASSQSYGGRGLNNQPQHF
cdr3_nt: TGTGCCAGCAGCCAATCCTACGGGGGCAGGGGGCTAAACAATCAGCCCCAGCATTTT

j_call: TRBJ1-1
clone_size: .
d_call: .
v_call: TRBV7-9
cdr3_aa: CASSFMGLDTEAFF
cdr3_nt: TGTGCCAGCAGCTTTATGGGCCTGGACACTGAAGCTTTCTTT

j_call: TRBJ1-1
clone_size: many
d_call: .
v_call: TRBV6-1
cdr3_aa: CASSVRRGTEAFF
cdr3_nt: TGTGCCAGCAGTGTCAGAAGGGGCACTGAAGCTTTCTTT

j_call: TRBJ1-1
clone_size: many
d_call: .
v_call: TRBV7-2
cdr3_aa: CASSLPHRNQMNTEAFF
cdr3_nt: TGTGCCAGCAGCTTACCCCACAGGAACCAAATGAACACTGAAGCTTTCTTT

j_call: TRBJ2-3
clone_size: .
d_call: .
v_call: TRBV11-2
cdr3_aa: CASSFRGRSPPDTQYF
cdr3_nt: TGTGCCAGCAGCTTTCGGGGGAGGTCCCCCCCAGATACGCAGTATTTT

j_call: TRBJ2-3
clone_size: .
d_call: TRBD2
v_call: TRBV12-3/TRBV12-4
cdr3_aa: CASSAMSGADTQYF
cdr3_nt: TGTGCCAGCAGCGCGATGAGCGGGGCAGATACGCAGTATTTT

j_call: TRBJ2-7
clone_size: few
d_call: TRBD1
v_call: TRBV20-1
cdr3_aa: CSARGLGTGFYEQYF
cdr3_nt: TGCAGTGCTAGGGGTCTCGGGACAGGGTTTTACGAGCAGTACTTC

j_call: TRBJ2-2
clone_size: few
d_call: .
v_call: TRBV6-5
cdr3_aa: CASSYLQAGELFF
cdr3_nt: TGTGCCAGCAGTTACTTACAGGCCGGGGAGCTGTTTTTT

j_call: TRBJ2-5
clone_size: few
d_call: TRBD2
v_call: TRBV27
cdr3_aa: CASTNLGTSGPETQYF
cdr3_nt: TGTGCCAGCACCAACTTGGGGACTAGCGGACCAGAGACCCAGTACTTC

j_call: TRBJ1-4
clone_size: many
d_call: .
v_call: TRBV5-8
cdr3_aa: CASSVPPGVQGEKLFF
cdr3_nt: TGTGCCAGCAGCGTACCACCGGGGGTCCAAGGAGAAAAACTGTTTTTT

j_call: TRBJ2-5
clone_size: once
d_call: .
v_call: TRBV10-3
cdr3_aa: CAISARGQETQYF
cdr3_nt: TGTGCCATCTCGGCAAGGGGACAAGAGACCCAGTACTTC

j_call: TRBJ2-2
clone_size: many
d_call: .
v_call: TRBV12-3/TRBV12-4
cdr3_aa: CASSQWSGSTGELFF
cdr3_nt: TGTGCCAGCAGTCAGTGGTCGGGAAGTACCGGGGAGCTGTTTTTT

j_call: TRBJ2-3
clone_size: .
d_call: TRBD1
v_call: TRBV18
cdr3_aa: CASSQQGTASTDTQYF
cdr3_nt: TGTGCCAGCTCACAACAAGGGACAGCTAGCACAGATACGCAGTATTTT

j_call: TRBJ1-5
clone_size: many
d_call: .
v_call: TRBV28
cdr3_aa: CAGGDTLGRNQPQHF
cdr3_nt: TGTGCCGGGGGTGACACGTTGGGCCGCAATCAGCCCCAGCATTTT

j_call: TRBJ1-2
clone_size: .
d_call: .
v_call: TRBV18
cdr3_aa: CASSALRAQPYQNYGYTF
cdr3_nt: TGTGCCAGCTCGGCGCTGCGGGCGCAACCCTACCAAAACTATGGCTACACCTTC

j_call: TRBJ1-6
clone_size: .
d_call: TRBD1
v_call: TRBV2
cdr3_aa: CASSGEQGNSPLHF
cdr3_nt: TGTGCCAGCAGTGGCGAACAGGGGAATTCACCCCTCCACTTT

j_call: TRBJ1-1
clone_size: many
d_call: .
v_call: TRBV29-1
cdr3_aa: CSVALLNTEAFF
cdr3_nt: TGCAGCGTGGCGCTCCTGAACACTGAAGCTTTCTTT

j_call: TRBJ2-2
clone_size: .
d_call: TRBD2
v_call: TRBV9
cdr3_aa: CASSPQLTSGRTTGELFF
cdr3_nt: TGTGCCAGCAGCCCTCAGTTGACTAGCGGAAGAACCACCGGGGAGCTGTTTTTT

j_call: TRBJ2-6
clone_size: many
d_call: .
v_call: TRBV28
cdr3_aa: CASSTLTSFAGANVLTF
cdr3_nt: TGTGCCAGCAGTACCCTTACTAGCTTCGCTGGGGCCAACGTCCTGACTTTC

j_call: TRBJ1-1
clone_size: .
d_call: .
v_call: TRBV20-1
cdr3_aa: CSARTAMNTEAFF
cdr3_nt: TGCAGTGCTAGGACAGCCATGAACACTGAAGCTTTCTTT

j_call: TRBJ2-3
clone_size: once
d_call: TRBD2
v_call: TRBV10-3
cdr3_aa: CAISSSGSEDTQYF
cdr3_nt: TGTGCCATCAGTAGCAGCGGGAGTGAAGATACGCAGTATTTT

j_call: TRBJ1-6
clone_size: few
d_call: .
v_call: TRBV5-1
cdr3_aa: CASSSDPRVDSPLHF
cdr3_nt: TGCGCCAGCAGCTCGGACCCGAGAGTGGATTCACCCCTCCACTTT

j_call: TRBJ2-2
clone_size: .
d_call: .
v_call: TRBV7-2
cdr3_aa: CASSLITGHDTGELFF
cdr3_nt: TGTGCCAGCAGCTTAATTACAGGGCACGACACCGGGGAGCTGTTTTTT

j_call: TRBJ2-5
clone_size: .
d_call: TRBD2
v_call: TRBV6-2/TRBV6-3
cdr3_aa: CASSYSGGEGETQYF
cdr3_nt: TGTGCCAGCAGTTACTCGGGTGGGGAGGGGGAGACCCAGTACTTC

j_call: TRBJ1-4
clone_size: few
d_call: .
v_call: TRBV7-3
cdr3_aa: CASSLVQEKLFF
cdr3_nt: TGTGCCAGCAGTCTGGTACAGGAAAAACTGTTTTTT

j_call: TRBJ1-1
clone_size: .
d_call: .
v_call: TRBV6-9
cdr3_aa: CASSSNPWENTEAFF
cdr3_nt: TGTGCCAGCAGTTCCAACCCGTGGGAGAACACTGAAGCTTTCTTT

j_call: TRBJ2-7
clone_size: many
d_call: TRBD1
v_call: TRBV20-1
cdr3_aa: CSAAPGQGHEQYF
cdr3_nt: TGCAGTGCCGCTCCGGGACAGGGCCACGAGCAGTACTTC

j_call: TRBJ2-3
clone_size: .
d_call: .
v_call: TRBV24-1
cdr3_aa: CATSDPADTQYF
cdr3_nt: TGTGCCACCAGTGATCCCGCAGATACGCAGTATTTT

j_call: TRBJ1-2
clone_size: many
d_call: .
v_call: TRBV3-1
cdr3_aa: CASSQDRRGNGYTF
cdr3_nt: TGTGCCAGCAGCCAAGATAGGCGAGGGAATGGCTACACCTTC

j_call: TRBJ2-7
clone_size: .
d_call: TRBD1
v_call: TRBV28
cdr3_aa: CASSNSGTGDEQYF
cdr3_nt: TGTGCCAGCTCAAACTCCGGGACAGGGGACGAGCAGTACTTC

j_call: TRBJ2-2
clone_size: .
d_call: TRBD2
v_call: TRBV10-3
cdr3_aa: CAISDVLAGENTGELFF
cdr3_nt: TGTGCCATCAGTGATGTACTAGCGGGAGAGAACACCGGGGAGCTGTTTTTT

j_call: TRBJ2-3
clone_size: .
d_call: TRBD2
v_call: TRBV7-2
cdr3_aa: CASSLATGGPPDTQYF
cdr3_nt: TGTGCCAGCAGCTTAGCAACGGGAGGGCCCCCAGATACGCAGTATTTT

j_call: TRBJ1-1
clone_size: many
d_call: TRBD1
v_call: TRBV20-1
cdr3_aa: CSAPGQGAAEAFF
cdr3_nt: TGCAGTGCTCCGGGACAGGGGGCCGCTGAAGCTTTCTTT

j_call: TRBJ2-7
clone_size: few
d_call: TRBD2
v_call: TRBV15
cdr3_aa: CATSREGTSGMNEQYF
cdr3_nt: TGTGCCACCAGCAGAGAAGGGACTAGCGGGATGAACGAGCAGTACTTC

j_call: TRBJ2-5
clone_size: many
d_call: TRBD2
v_call: TRBV6-1
cdr3_aa: CASIPSWASGTRGTQYF
cdr3_nt: TGTGCCAGCATCCCCTCATGGGCTAGCGGGACTCGGGGGACCCAGTACTTC

j_call: TRBJ2-5
clone_size: many
d_call: TRBD1
v_call: TRBV28
cdr3_aa: CASSEEQGAKPQYF
cdr3_nt: TGTGCCAGCAGTGAAGAACAGGGGGCGAAACCCCAGTACTTC

j_call: TRBJ1-1
clone_size: .
d_call: TRBD1
v_call: TRBV27
cdr3_aa: CASSKGTASSTEAFF
cdr3_nt: TGTGCCAGCAGTAAAGGGACAGCCTCGAGCACTGAAGCTTTCTTT

j_call: TRBJ1-3
clone_size: .
d_call: .
v_call: TRBV5-1
cdr3_aa: CASSLTGSPGGNAIYF
cdr3_nt: TGCGCCAGCAGCCTGACGGGCAGTCCTGGAGGAAACGCCATATATTTT

j_call: TRBJ2-6
clone_size: many
d_call: .
v_call: TRBV7-9
cdr3_aa: CASSLRGANVLTF
cdr3_nt: TGCGCCAGCAGCTTGCGCGGGGCCAACGTCCTGACTTTC

j_call: TRBJ2-2
clone_size: few
d_call: TRBD2
v_call: TRBV18
cdr3_aa: CASSPTTSGTGELFF
cdr3_nt: TGTGCCAGCTCACCAACGACTAGCGGCACCGGGGAGCTGTTTTTT

j_call: TRBJ2-7
clone_size: few
d_call: TRBD2
v_call: TRBV3-1
cdr3_aa: CASSLGTSSVSEQYF
cdr3_nt: TGTGCCAGCAGCCTGGGGACTAGTTCCGTTAGCGAGCAGTACTTC

j_call: TRBJ2-3
clone_size: few
d_call: TRBD2
v_call: TRBV12-3/TRBV12-4
cdr3_aa: CASSWTSLGTDTQYF
cdr3_nt: TGTGCCAGCAGTTGGACTAGTCTAGGCACAGATACGCAGTATTTT

j_call: TRBJ2-2
clone_size: many
d_call: TRBD2
v_call: TRBV2
cdr3_aa: CASRDGLARNTGELFF
cdr3_nt: TGTGCCAGCAGGGACGGACTAGCGAGGAACACCGGGGAGCTGTTTTTT

j_call: TRBJ1-1
clone_size: many
d_call: .
v_call: TRBV6-9
cdr3_aa: CASSFETGRGNTEAFF
cdr3_nt: TGTGCCAGCAGTTTCGAGACGGGACGGGGAAACACTGAAGCTTTCTTT

j_call: TRBJ2-7
clone_size: few
d_call: TRBD2
v_call: TRBV29-1
cdr3_aa: CSVELREGLSYEQYF
cdr3_nt: TGCAGCGTTGAACTGAGGGAGGGGCTTTCCTACGAGCAGTACTTC

j_call: TRBJ2-1
clone_size: few
d_call: .
v_call: TRBV6-1
cdr3_aa: CASSEIRGREQFF
cdr3_nt: TGTGCCAGCAGTGAAATAAGGGGACGTGAGCAGTTCTTC

j_call: TRBJ2-7
clone_size: .
d_call: .
v_call: TRBV6-1
cdr3_aa: CASSLPIDRAYEQYF
cdr3_nt: TGTGCCAGCAGTCTTCCCATCGACAGAGCCTACGAGCAGTACTTC

j_call: TRBJ2-5
clone_size: many
d_call: .
v_call: TRBV6-1
cdr3_aa: CASSDEKIGETQYF
cdr3_nt: TGTGCCAGCAGCGACGAAAAAATCGGGGAGACCCAGTACTTC

j_call: TRBJ1-2
clone_size: many
d_call: .
v_call: TRBV28
cdr3_aa: CASSYSNVLYGYTF
cdr3_nt: TGTGCCAGCAGTTACAGCAATGTTCTCTATGGCTACACCTTC

j_call: TRBJ1-2
clone_size: many
d_call: .
v_call: TRBV20-1
cdr3_aa: CSARDRVNYGYTF
cdr3_nt: TGCAGTGCTAGAGACAGGGTTAACTATGGCTACACCTTC